Described below is a single TCR beta chain sequence and its context. The germline V and J ends were trimmed by 0 bases and 1 base, with 7 bases remaining between them. The CDR3 has 15 residues. Germline V gives CDR1 SGHAT, CDR2 FQNNGV. In the original analysis: Estimation of nucleated cell counts relied on the amplification of reference gene primers. Using immunoSEQ multiplex PCR, the repertoire was profiled, and TCRdb retains in-frame clones only, with some absent. That table supplies the V and J calls and clone size; D and trimming were determined from the DNA. The table includes around 170,000 clones, 89% detected once. This entry is derived from a study of blood T cell repertoires in COVID-19. For the study at large: Sites in the United States, Italy and Spain provided acute and convalescent COVID-19 samples. PBMCs, B-cell-depleted T cells, or T cells were the source of the cDNA or gDNA that made up the material.

The chain uses TRBV11-2 and TRBJ1-5; D is ambiguous. The receptor was derived from a man in his sixties with acute or convalescent COVID-19. The sample taken for sequencing was peripheral blood. CDR3 in DNA: TGTGCCAGCAGCTTAGATCCCGGGAGCAATCAGCCCCAGCATTTT. This sequence encodes CASSLDPGSNQPQHF.